Below, 9 T cell receptor beta chains from the same sample are listed, as sequenced in a study of cytomegalovirus exposure and HLA in healthy donors. Sequenced by immunoSEQ multiplex PCR; TCRdb stores in-frame clones only, minus some. This repertoire shows fewer than 400,000 clones, roughly 90% found once; its top ten account for more than 0.8%. Material for sequencing was PBMCs. The receptors were sampled from a woman aged 18-29 years in good health and CMV-seronegative.

The chain uses TRBV4-1 and TRBJ1-5; 7 bases agree with TRBD1. This CDR3 comprises 17 residues. V lost 0 bases and J lost 0; bases outside the gene matches: 5. CDR1 is MGHRA, CDR2 YSYEKL, per germline. The CDR3 reads CASSQEGTVYSNQPQHF. The CDR3 nucleotides are TGCGCCAGCAGCCAAGAAGGGACAGTCTATAGCAATCAGCCCCAGCATTTT.

Turning to this clone: The junction departs from the called germline gene at one end, perhaps through a read error. The chain joins TRBV7-7 to TRBJ2-1; D may be TRBD1 (5 bases). The V gene's germline CDR1 is SSHAT and CDR2 FNYEAQ (reference sequence). The CDR3 loop spans 17 amino acids. The CDR3 bases are TGTGCTAGCAGCCTAGATCCCCACCGTAGGGGATACAATGAGCAGTTCTTC. Residues: CASSLDPHRRGYNEQFF.

The chain links TRBV27 to TRBJ2-1; D is ambiguous. Trimming stripped 7 bases from V and 5 bases from J, with 21 bases between. Germline assignment: CDR1 MNHEY and CDR2 SMNVEV (reference sequence). This CDR3 has 16 residues. CDR3: CASTEIGRSDNNEQFF. Here the CDR3 DNA reads TGTGCCAGCACTGAGATTGGTCGGTCAGACAACAATGAGCAGTTCTTC.

This clone was observed a few times. The CDR3 loop is CASSSSQAEQYF. In DNA form, the CDR3 reads TGTGCCAGCAGCTCCTCTCAGGCCGAGCAGTACTTC. This sequence joins TRBV7-6 and TRBJ2-7; no clear D gene. V was cut by 4 bases and J by 6 bases, with 10 bases left in between. There are 12 residues in the CDR3. CDR1 SGHVS and CDR2 FNYEAQ come from the germline V gene.

Worth noting for this clone: Other DNA sequences within the sample encode an identical CDR3. This sequence joins TRBV28 and TRBJ1-5; D is possibly TRBD1 (5 bases). Germline lookup yields CDR1 MDHEN and CDR2 SYDVKM. This CDR3 contains 14 residues. The V gene lost 2 bases and the J gene lost 4 bases, with 9 bases spanning the gap. The CDR3 DNA reads TGTGCCAGCAGTTTAGGTCAGGGAAATCAGCCCCAGCATTTT. It translates to CASSLGQGNQPQHF.

This chain connects TRBV2 to TRBJ2-7; TRBD2 matches at 11 bases. Trimming removed 6 bases from V and 0 bases from J; junction bases left unmatched: 4. CDR3 length equals 15 residues. CDR1 SNHLY and CDR2 FYNNEI come from the germline V gene. The CDR3 here is CASRETSGSSYEQYF. CDR3 coding DNA: TGTGCCAGCAGAGAAACTAGCGGGAGCTCCTACGAGCAGTACTTC. Combining the CDR3 with reference TRBV2 and TRBJ2-7 gives the whole variable domain EPEVTQTPSHQVTQMGQEVILRCVPISNHLYFYWYRQILGQKVEFLVSFYNNEISEKSEIFDDQFSVERPDGSNFTLKIRSTKLEDSAMYFCASRETSGSSYEQYFGPGTRLTVT.

V gene TRBV6-5 combines with J gene TRBJ2-7, with D hard to call. CDR3 length equals 14 residues. The V gene lost 1 base and the J gene lost 7 bases, with 14 bases spanning the gap. Germline values: CDR1 MNHEY, CDR2 SVGAGI. The CDR3 is CASSYLWQNQEQYF. DNA for the CDR3: TGTGCCAGCAGTTACTTGTGGCAGAATCAAGAGCAGTACTTC.

This clone has just one count. The V call is TRBV28, the J call TRBJ2-7, with TRBD2 as a possible D gene (5 bases). The germline gives CDR1 MDHEN, CDR2 SYDVKM. CDR3 size: 11 residues. V was shortened by 4 bases and J by 7 bases, with 8 bases between the two germline ends. CDR3 DNA sequence: TGTGCCAGCAGTTCAACTAGGGAGCAGTACTTC. As protein: CASSSTREQYF.

This chain uses TRBV5-1 with TRBJ2-1, with D maybe TRBD2 (6 bases). Germline V gene sequence: CDR1 SGHRS, CDR2 YFSETQ. V lost 5 bases and J lost 4, with 16 bases in between. This CDR3 region has 15 residues. The CDR3 protein is CASRVAAGSYNEQFF. Here the CDR3 DNA reads TGCGCCAGCAGAGTCGCCGCCGGGAGTTACAATGAGCAGTTCTTC.